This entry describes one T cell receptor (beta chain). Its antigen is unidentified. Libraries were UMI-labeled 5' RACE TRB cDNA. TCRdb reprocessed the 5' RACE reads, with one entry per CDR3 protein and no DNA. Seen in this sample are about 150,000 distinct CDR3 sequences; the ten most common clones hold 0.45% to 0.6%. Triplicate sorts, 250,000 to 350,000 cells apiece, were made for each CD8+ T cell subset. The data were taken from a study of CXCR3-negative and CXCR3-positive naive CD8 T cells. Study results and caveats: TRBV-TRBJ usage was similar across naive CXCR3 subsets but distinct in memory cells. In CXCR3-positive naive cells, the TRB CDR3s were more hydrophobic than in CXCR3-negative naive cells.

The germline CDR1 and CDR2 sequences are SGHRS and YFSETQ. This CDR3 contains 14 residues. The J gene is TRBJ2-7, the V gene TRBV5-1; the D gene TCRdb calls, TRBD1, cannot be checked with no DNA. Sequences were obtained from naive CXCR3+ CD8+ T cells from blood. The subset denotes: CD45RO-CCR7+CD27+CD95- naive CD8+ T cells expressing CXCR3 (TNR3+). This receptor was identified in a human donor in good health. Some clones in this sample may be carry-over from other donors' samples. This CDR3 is CASRGAGGFNEQYF.